The 22 T cell receptor beta chains below all came from one sample that was sequenced in a study of blood T cell repertoires in COVID-19. Clones were read by immunoSEQ multiplex PCR, and TCRdb kept only the in-frame ones, dropping some. Here the sample spans some 96,000 clones, less than 85% being singletons. The sequenced material came from peripheral blood. The receptors shown here come from a human donor in a cohort sampled during active COVID-19.

This clone has just a few counts. The chain is built from TRBV27 and TRBJ1-5; TRBD1 matches 7 bases. The germline CDR1 and CDR2 sequences are MNHEY and SMNVEV (reference sequence). The CDR3 length is 15 residues. V lost 6 bases, J lost 0 bases, and 5 bases stayed unmatched. The CDR3 sequence: CASSRTGDSNQPQHF. For the CDR3, the DNA is TGTGCCAGCAGCCGGACAGGAGATAGCAATCAGCCCCAGCATTTT.

The J gene is TRBJ2-3, the V gene TRBV11-1; D is unclear. The CDR3 extends over 12 amino acids. V shed 1 base and J shed 5 bases, with 4 bases lying between them. Germline lookup yields CDR1 SGHAT and CDR2 FQDESV (reference sequence). This CDR3 is CASSLVIDTQYF. CDR3 DNA: TGTGCCAGCAGCTTAGTAATAGATACGCAGTATTTT.

This clone showed up just a few times. The chain recombines TRBV7-3 with TRBJ2-2; D ambiguous. The germline V and J ends were trimmed by 4 bases and 4 bases, with 4 bases remaining between them. CDR1 is SGHTA and CDR2 is FQGTGA in the germline V gene. This CDR3 has 12 residues. Written as DNA, the CDR3 is TGTGCCAGCAGCTACACCACCGGGGAGCTGTTTTTT. The encoded protein is CASSYTTGELFF.

V gene TRBV27 combines with J gene TRBJ1-1; 8 bases are shared with TRBD1. The ends lost 3 bases at V and 4 bases at J; junction bases unmatched: 1. The CDR3 totals 13 residues. The V gene's germline CDR1 is MNHEY and CDR2 SMNVEV (reference sequence). The CDR3 nucleotides read TGTGCCAGCAGTTTCCAGGGGGCCACTGAAGCTTTCTTT. This encodes CASSFQGATEAFF.

The chain couples TRBV24-1 to TRBJ2-3, with 7 nucleotides matching TRBD2. Germline CDR1 reads KGHDR; CDR2 reads SFDVKD. CDR3 length: 15 amino acids. V lost 5 bases, J lost 2 bases, and 6 bases stayed unmatched. The DNA of the CDR3 is TGTGCCACCAGTGGGGCTAGCGGTTACACAGATACGCAGTATTTT. This encodes CATSGASGYTDTQYF.

This clone was counted a single time. The J gene is TRBJ2-1, the V gene TRBV6-5; 8 nucleotides match TRBD1. Looked up from germline, CDR1 is MNHEY and CDR2 is SVGAGI. V lost 7 bases to trimming and J lost 11 bases; unmatched junction nucleotides: 16. The CDR3 extends over 15 amino acids. CDR3 amino acids: CASTSDRVSAGKQFF. The CDR3 nucleotides are TGTGCCAGCACCTCGGACAGGGTGTCCGCGGGAAAGCAGTTCTTC.

This clone was seen more than once but under ten times. V is TRBV7-9 and J is TRBJ1-2; TRBD1 aligns across 8 bases. Germline V gene sequence: CDR1 SEHNR, CDR2 FQNEAQ (reference sequence). V was clipped by 2 bases and J by 7 bases; unmatched bases: 6. The CDR3 consists of 14 residues. DNA of the CDR3: TGTGCCAGCAGCTTAAATGGACAGGGATCTGGCTACACCTTC. Residues: CASSLNGQGSGYTF.

The chain links TRBV3-1 (or the pseudogene TRBV3-2) to TRBJ1-6, with D perhaps matching TRBD1 (6 bases). Germline V gene lookup returns CDR1 LGHDT and CDR2 YNNKEL (reference sequence). The CDR3 covers 15 residues. V was clipped by 2 bases and J by 9 bases, with 14 bases between them. The CDR3, as DNA: TGTGCCAGCAGCCAACCCGGGACACGAGGTTCACCCCTCCACTTT. Amino acids: CASSQPGTRGSPLHF.

In this sample, this clone turned up once. V usage is TRBV5-4 and J usage is TRBJ1-4; D is unresolved. V was trimmed by 1 base and J by 7 bases, leaving 20 bases between them. The CDR3 length is 17 residues. CDR1 is SGHNT, CDR2 YYREEE, per germline (reference sequence). Here the CDR3 reads CASSLTPPTNPGEKLFF. CDR3 nucleotides: TGTGCCAGCAGCTTGACGCCTCCAACTAACCCGGGTGAAAAACTGTTTTTT.

CDR3 DNA sequence: TGCGCCAGCAGCTTCCTTTCGGGTAATGAGCAGTTCTTC. Amino acids: CASSFLSGNEQFF. This rearrangement joins TRBV5-1 to TRBJ2-1; D is unclear. V lost 2 bases and J 7 bases, leaving 10 bases between the germline ends. CDR3 length: 13 residues. Germline lookup yields CDR1 SGHRS and CDR2 YFSETQ. Full variable domain (rest looked up from reference TRBV5-1 and TRBJ2-1): KAGVTQTPRYLIKTRGQQVTLSCSPISGHRSVSWYQQTPGQGLQFLFEYFSETQRNKGNFPGRFSGRQFSNSRSEMNVSTLELGDSALYLCASSFLSGNEQFFGPGTRLTVL.

V and J are TRBV28 and TRBJ2-7; 11 bases line up with TRBD2. V dropped 6 bases and J dropped 0; count of bases not matched to a gene: 7. CDR1 is MDHEN, CDR2 SYDVKM, per germline. CDR3 length: 16 amino acids. The CDR3 reads CASSSPGLAASYEQYF. For the CDR3, the DNA is TGTGCCAGCAGCTCCCCGGGACTAGCGGCCTCCTACGAGCAGTACTTC. The full variable domain, completed using reference TRBV28 and TRBJ2-7, is DVKVTQSSRYLVKRTGEKVFLECVQDMDHENMFWYRQDPGLGLRLIYFSYDVKMKEKGDIPEGYSVSREKKERFSLILESASTNQTSMYLCASSSPGLAASYEQYFGPGTRLTVT.

This clone was counted a single time. This chain connects TRBV5-1 to TRBJ2-7, with 9 nucleotides matching TRBD2. V gave up 0 bases and J gave up 6 bases; unmatched junction bases: 10. The germline V gene encodes CDR1 SGHRS and CDR2 YFSETQ. The CDR3 contains 16 residues. CDR3 sequence reads: CASSLDLGLAYREQYF. CDR3 bases: TGCGCCAGCAGCTTGGATCTGGGACTAGCCTATCGCGAGCAGTACTTC.

There are many counts of this clone. The rearrangement joins TRBV7-9 to TRBJ2-7, with a weak D call TRBD2 (5 bases). Trimming stripped 4 bases from V and 5 bases from J, with 12 bases between. Germline CDR1 and CDR2: SEHNR and FQNEAQ (reference sequence). The CDR3 spans 13 residues. CDR3 residues: CASSSQSGNEQYF. CDR3 DNA: TGTGCCAGCAGCTCCCAGAGCGGAAACGAGCAGTACTTC. Full variable domain (missing parts from reference TRBV7-9 and TRBJ2-7): DTGVSQNPRHKITKRGQNVTFRCDPISEHNRLYWYRQTLGQGPEFLTYFQNEAQLEKSRLLSDRFSAERPKGSFSTLEIQRTEQGDSAMYLCASSSQSGNEQYFGPGTRLTVT.

This clone appeared once. V usage is TRBV5-6 and J usage is TRBJ2-7; 8 bases are shared with TRBD1. The CDR3 contains 15 residues. Germline CDR1 SGHDT, CDR2 YYEEEE. The ends lost 0 bases at V and 3 bases at J; junction bases unmatched: 5. In DNA, the CDR3 is TGTGCCAGCAGCTTGGGGTTCGGACAGGGCTACGAGCAGTACTTC. Residues: CASSLGFGQGYEQYF. The full variable domain, completed using reference TRBV5-6 and TRBJ2-7, is DAGVTQSPTHLIKTRGQQVTLRCSPKSGHDTVSWYQQALGQGPQFIFQYYEEEERQRGNFPDRFSGHQFPNYSSELNVNALLLGDSALYLCASSLGFGQGYEQYFGPGTRLTVT.

The V and J genes are TRBV9 and TRBJ2-1, with TRBD2 identical over 13 bases. V was pared by 4 bases and J by 9 bases, with 7 bases of the junction left unmatched. The germline V gene has CDR1 SGDLS and CDR2 YYNGEE. The CDR3 runs 15 residues. The chain's CDR3 is CASSLGLAGSGEQFF. DNA for the CDR3: TGTGCCAGCAGCTTGGGACTAGCGGGATCAGGTGAGCAGTTCTTC.

The V and J genes are TRBV18 and TRBJ2-1, with 11 bases lining up with TRBD2. The germline V gene encodes CDR1 KGHSH and CDR2 LQKENI. The CDR3 has 16 residues. J lost 4 bases, V lost 2 bases, and 4 bases had no gene match. The CDR3 coding sequence is TGTGCCAGCTCACCAATAGCGGGGGGGAGATACAATGAGCAGTTCTTC. It translates to CASSPIAGGRYNEQFF.

This chain joins TRBV27 and TRBJ2-7, with 8 bases that match TRBD1. The CDR3 loop spans 17 amino acids. J gave up 3 bases and V 6 bases, and 16 bases lay outside the gene matches. The germline V gene has CDR1 MNHEY and CDR2 SMNVEV (reference sequence). The CDR3 bases are TGTGCCAGCAGAAAGGTGGGTCGGACAGGGTCTTACTACGAGCAGTACTTC. This codes for CASRKVGRTGSYYEQYF.

The gene calls are TRBV5-1 and TRBJ2-7, with 7 bases identical to TRBD1. Looked up from germline, CDR1 is SGHRS and CDR2 is YFSETQ. V shed 7 bases and J 6 bases; nucleotides not matched to a gene: 13. CDR3 length: 14 amino acids. CDR3 in DNA: TGCGCCAGCGGGATTGTGACAGGGTCCAGCGAGCAGTACTTC. Translation: CASGIVTGSSEQYF.

This CDR3 is CASSRYSYEQYF. CDR3 sequence (DNA): TGTGCCAGCAGCCGTTACTCCTACGAGCAGTACTTC. The genes are TRBV3-1 (or the pseudogene TRBV3-2) and TRBJ2-7; no clear D. Germline assignment: CDR1 LGHDT and CDR2 YNNKEL (reference sequence). The CDR3 is 12 residues long. Trimming shortened V by 4 bases and J by 0 bases, and 4 bases separated the two germline ends.

The chain employs TRBV18 and TRBJ1-5; D is unclear. Per germline, CDR1 KGHSH and CDR2 LQKENI. Trimming stripped 6 bases from V and 12 bases from J, with 15 bases between. The CDR3 runs to 12 residues. CDR3 region: CASSERAYIQHF. DNA of the CDR3: TGTGCCAGCTCTGAACGAGCTTATATCCAGCATTTT. Together with reference TRBV18 and TRBJ1-5, the CDR3 gives the full variable domain: NAGVMQNPRHLVRRRGQEARLRCSPMKGHSHVYWYRQLPEEGLKFMVYLQKENIIDESGMPKERFSAEFPKEGPSILRIQQVVRGDSAAYFCASSERAYIQHFGDGTRLSIL.

The V gene is TRBV11-3, the J gene TRBJ2-1; 8 positions match TRBD1. Trimming removed 1 base from V and 6 bases from J; junction bases left unmatched: 5. Germline V gene lookup returns CDR1 SGHNT and CDR2 YENEEA. CDR3 size: 15 residues. The CDR3 loop reads CASSLGPGQGNEQFF. The CDR3 DNA reads TGTGCCAGCAGCTTAGGTCCCGGACAGGGCAATGAGCAGTTCTTC.

The V call is TRBV3-1 (or the pseudogene TRBV3-2), the J call TRBJ1-1, with unresolved D. CDR1 and CDR2 from the germline V gene are LGHDT and YNNKEL (reference sequence). Deletions cut 0 bases from V and 3 bases from J, with 5 bases between. This CDR3 is 13 amino acids long. The CDR3: CASSQEQYTEAFF. The CDR3 DNA sequence: TGTGCCAGCAGCCAAGAACAGTACACTGAAGCTTTCTTT.